The 5 T cell receptor beta chains in this list originate from one sample, sequenced in a study of spatial heterogeneity in lung cancer. Time point described: sample taken at primary tumor resection. TCRs were sequenced from unsorted whole RNA of tumor, nontumor lung or PBMC. TCRdb fed the 5' RACE reads into MiXCR, producing one record per CDR3 protein. Among approximately 4,100 distinct CDR3 sequences listed, around 24% were seen once. Sequenced material: PBMCs, taken at surgery. Receptors were obtained from a female donor with early-stage non-small cell lung cancer.

Regarding this clonotype: This beta chain represents an off-target read in a library built for alpha chains; its size is of limited meaning. The CDR3 loop is CSARDADRDTGELFF. As DNA, the CDR3 is TGCAGTGCTAGAGACGCTGACAGGGACACCGGGGAGCTGTTTTTT. The chain employs TRBV20-1 and TRBJ2-2, with TRBD1 identical over 7 bases. V trimming: 0 bases; J trimming: 3 bases; junction bases outside the gene matches: 4. The CDR3 sequence is 15 residues long. Germline-derived CDR1 and CDR2 are DFQATT and SNEGSKA (reference sequence).

The table lists this clonotype with a few counts. This beta chain appears as a stray read in a library generated for alpha chains; its size is not informative. The V and J genes are TRBV7-2 and TRBJ2-3; 7 nucleotides align to TRBD2. Per the germline V gene, CDR1 is SGHTA and CDR2 is FQGNSA. V lost 7 bases to trimming and J lost 3 bases; unmatched junction nucleotides: 13. This CDR3 is 16 amino acids long. As DNA, the CDR3 is TGTGCCAGCACCCCCCGGCGGGAGAGTCTGACAGATACGCAGTATTTT. This gives the protein CASTPRRESLTDTQYF.

A remark on this clonotype: Within a library made for alpha chains, this beta chain is off target, and its count is uninformative. The CDR3 DNA follows: TGTGCCAGCAGGGGGAGAGGAGATACGCAGTATTTT. This encodes CASRGRGDTQYF. The genes are TRBV3-1 and TRBJ2-3; D might be TRBD2 (5 bases). CDR1 and CDR2 from the germline V gene are LGHDT and YNNKEL (reference sequence). The CDR3 totals 12 residues. V was shortened by 6 bases and J by 5 bases, with 9 bases between the two germline ends.

By share of the sample, this clonotype is medium-sized. Being off target in a library aimed at alpha chains, this beta chain has a size of little meaning. The genes are TRBV10-3 and TRBJ2-7; 7 positions match TRBD1. Germline lookup yields CDR1 ENHRY and CDR2 SYGVKD. The CDR3 loop spans 13 amino acids. Trimming took 10 bases from V and 7 from J; bases not matched to a gene: 13. CDR3 region: CATGDSPVGEQYF. CDR3 nucleotide sequence: TGTGCCACCGGGGACAGTCCCGTGGGGGAGCAGTACTTC.

In its sample, this clonotype ranks as medium-sized (0.01 to 0.1%). The library was designed around alpha chains, so this beta chain is a stray read whose abundance carries little weight. The chain combines TRBV6-2 or TRBV6-3 with TRBJ2-5, with 7 positions matching TRBD2. The CDR3 loop spans 13 amino acids. Germline V gives CDR1 MNHEY, CDR2 SVGEGT. With V trimmed by 1 base and J by 13 bases, 9 bases remained unmatched. In DNA, the CDR3 is TGTGCCAGCAGTTACTACTGGGGAGGGTCCCGGTACTTC. Translated: CASSYYWGGSRYF.